This T cell receptor (beta chain) was recovered during a study of shared clonotypes between healthy human individuals. Original data processing: There were no quality scores in the junction-only immunoSEQ sequences, so filtering differed. Repertoires were generated with immunoSEQ multiplex PCR, while TCRdb's copy carries only in-frame clones and drops some. That table is the source of V, J and clone size, and D and trimming were worked out from the DNA. This sample has 2,100,000 or so clones, with 95% found just once. Trimming left V 5 bases short and J 7 bases short, with 21 bases between. The CDR3 is 16 amino acids. Per germline, CDR1 MRHNA and CDR2 SNTAGT. In this sample, this clone turned up once. Its antigen remains unknown. Overall study findings and caveats: Among non-shared clonotypes, generation probabilities were lower than among those shared by all four donors. Donors were few, which limited the genetic and exposure-history diversity represented.

The sequence was obtained from a man aged 18 to 30 in good health. Sequencing was carried out using naive CD4+ T cells sorted from blood. Subset given: CD45RA+ positively selected. V usage is TRBV6-4 and J usage is TRBJ1-5; perhaps TRBD1 as D (5 bases). CDR3 DNA: TGTGCCAGCAGTAGTCCGGGCGGGGGAGCCGACCAGCCCCAGCATTTT. It encodes CASSSPGGGADQPQHF.